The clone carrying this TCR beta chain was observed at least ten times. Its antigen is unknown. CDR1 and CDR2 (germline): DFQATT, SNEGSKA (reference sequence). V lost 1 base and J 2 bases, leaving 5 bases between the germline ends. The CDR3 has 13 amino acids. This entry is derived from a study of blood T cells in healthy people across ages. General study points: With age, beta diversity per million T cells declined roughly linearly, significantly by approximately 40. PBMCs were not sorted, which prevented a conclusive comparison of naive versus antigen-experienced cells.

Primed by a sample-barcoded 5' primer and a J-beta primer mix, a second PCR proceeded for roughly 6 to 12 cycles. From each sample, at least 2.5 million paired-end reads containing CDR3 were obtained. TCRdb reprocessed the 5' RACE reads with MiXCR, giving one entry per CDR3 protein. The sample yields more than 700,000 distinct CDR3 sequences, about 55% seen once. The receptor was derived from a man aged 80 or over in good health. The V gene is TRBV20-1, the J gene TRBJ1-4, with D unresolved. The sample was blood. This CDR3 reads CSARVWTNEKLFF. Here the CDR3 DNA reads TGCAGTGCTAGAGTGTGGACTAATGAAAAACTGTTTTTT.